These 24 T cell receptor beta chains were all obtained from the same sample, sequenced in a study of T-cell memory formation after mild COVID-19. Via MiXCR, TCRdb re-called the 5' RACE reads, giving one row per CDR3 protein. The sample carries about 270,000 distinct CDR3 sequences, under 20% recorded once. Input material: PBMCs or a T cell subset sorted from them (not recorded which). These TCRs come from a young man who had mild COVID-19 (a few samples of this study predate the infection). Cell type and time point are not known.

The chain employs TRBV3-1 and TRBJ2-1, with 8 bases aligning to TRBD2. Germline CDR1 LGHDT, CDR2 YNNKEL (reference sequence). The CDR3 loop spans 17 amino acids. The trim removed 3 bases at V and 3 bases at J, leaving 10 bases unmatched. The CDR3 region is CASSHSTGGNLYNEQFF. Written as DNA, the CDR3 is TGTGCCAGCAGCCACTCCACGGGGGGGAACCTCTACAATGAGCAGTTCTTC.

The rearrangement links TRBV4-2 to TRBJ1-4; weak D call: TRBD1 (6 bases). The CDR3 sequence is 16 residues long. The germline gives CDR1 LGHNA, CDR2 YNFKEQ. V lost 4 bases, J lost 5 bases, and 17 bases lay in between. In nucleotides, the CDR3 is TGTGCCAGCAGCCCCAGAGAGGGGGGGAGAAATGAAAAACTGTTTTTT. The encoded protein is CASSPREGGRNEKLFF.

This clonotype was found many times. This chain connects TRBV12-3 or TRBV12-4 to TRBJ1-2; D gene unclear. Deletions cut 4 bases from V and 6 bases from J, with 9 bases between. The CDR3 is 12 residues long. CDR3 loop: CASSSTWNGYTF. In DNA form, the CDR3 reads TGTGCCAGCAGTTCGACCTGGAATGGCTACACCTTC.

J is TRBJ2-7 and V is TRBV27; D not certain. Trimming took 2 bases from V and 1 from J, leaving 9 bases between them. The CDR3 loop spans 14 amino acids. Per germline, CDR1 MNHEY and CDR2 SMNVEV (reference sequence). The CDR3 protein is CASSLRVPSYEQYF. CDR3 sequence (DNA): TGTGCCAGCAGTTTAAGGGTCCCGTCCTACGAGCAGTACTTC.

The chain carries TRBV6-5 and TRBJ1-1, with a possible D match to TRBD1 (6 bases). CDR3 length: 13 residues. Germline CDR1 is MNHEY and CDR2 is SVGAGI. Deletions cut 4 bases from V and 0 bases from J, with 6 bases between. DNA for the CDR3: TGTGCCAGCAGTTCAGGGGTGAACACTGAAGCTTTCTTT. Its translation: CASSSGVNTEAFF.

Written as DNA, the CDR3 is TGTGCCAGCCGAAGCGGGGGGGGTCAAGAGACCCAGTACTTC. It translates to CASRSGGGQETQYF. V and J are TRBV12-3 or TRBV12-4 and TRBJ2-5; 10 nucleotides agree with TRBD2. The CDR3 loop spans 14 amino acids. After removal of 8 bases from V and 2 bases from J, the junction contained 5 bases not matched to a gene.

The chain joins TRBV20-1 to TRBJ2-5; perhaps TRBD1 as D (5 bases). From germline, CDR1 is DFQATT and CDR2 SNEGSKA (reference sequence). Trimming left V 3 bases short and J 1 base short, with 9 bases between. This CDR3 contains 13 residues. The CDR3 spells CSARGLPQETQYF. CDR3 coding DNA: TGCAGTGCTAGGGGGCTTCCCCAAGAGACCCAGTACTTC.

Only a few counts were recorded for this clonotype. The rearrangement links TRBV5-1 to TRBJ2-3; D perhaps matches TRBD2 (6 bases). V lost 4 bases and J 6 bases, leaving 15 bases between the germline ends. The CDR3 runs to 14 residues. Germline loops: CDR1 SGHRS, CDR2 YFSETQ. The DNA for the CDR3 is TGCGCCAGCAGCATAGCGGTCCCGAGGGATACGCAGTATTTT. Translation: CASSIAVPRDTQYF. The whole variable domain, remainder taken from reference TRBV5-1 and TRBJ2-3, is KAGVTQTPRYLIKTRGQQVTLSCSPISGHRSVSWYQQTPGQGLQFLFEYFSETQRNKGNFPGRFSGRQFSNSRSEMNVSTLELGDSALYLCASSIAVPRDTQYFGPGTRLTVL.

The chain carries TRBV6-5 and TRBJ1-2, with D tentatively TRBD1 (6 bases). CDR3 size: 13 residues. The V gene lost 5 bases and the J gene lost 8 bases, with 15 bases spanning the gap. Germline loops: CDR1 MNHEY, CDR2 SVGAGI. The CDR3 here is CASSPGQRKGYTF. The CDR3 DNA reads as TGTGCCAGCAGTCCCGGACAGCGAAAAGGCTACACCTTC.

The rearrangement uses TRBV11-3 and TRBJ2-3; D remains unclear. The CDR3 contains 16 residues. Germline lookup yields CDR1 SGHNT and CDR2 YENEEA. V shed 5 bases and J shed 1 base, with 16 bases lying between them. CDR3: CASSPGSVYGTDTQYF. Written as DNA, the CDR3 is TGTGCCAGCAGCCCCGGAAGCGTGTATGGCACAGATACGCAGTATTTT.

This clonotype occurred many times. The rearrangement links TRBV4-2 to TRBJ2-7; D is undetermined. The CDR3 has 13 residues. Trimming removed 3 bases at V and 0 bases at J, with 6 bases between. Looked up from germline, CDR1 is LGHNA and CDR2 is YNFKEQ. The CDR3 sequence: CASSQGSSYEQYF. The CDR3 coding sequence is TGTGCCAGCAGCCAGGGAAGCTCCTACGAGCAGTACTTC.

The sample holds a few counts of this clonotype. The chain employs TRBV9 and TRBJ1-6; a possible D gene is TRBD1 (5 bases). This CDR3 spans 15 amino acids. Trimming pared 4 bases from V and 5 bases from J, leaving 13 bases between. From germline, CDR1 is SGDLS and CDR2 YYNGEE. CDR3 sequence: CASSPRGADNSPLHF. The DNA for the CDR3 is TGTGCCAGCAGCCCCCGCGGGGCAGATAATTCACCCCTCCACTTT.

The sample holds a few counts of this clonotype. The V and J genes are TRBV20-1 and TRBJ2-5; possibly TRBD2 for D (6 bases). The germline V gene has CDR1 DFQATT and CDR2 SNEGSKA (reference sequence). V lost 5 bases and J 1 base, leaving 17 bases between the germline ends. The CDR3 is 15 residues long. CDR3 in DNA: TGCAGTGCTGATCTGAACGGGGGAGGCCAAGAGACCCAGTACTTC. This codes for CSADLNGGGQETQYF.

This clonotype was detected only a few times. V gene TRBV20-1 combines with J gene TRBJ2-5; 7 nucleotides line up with TRBD2. This CDR3 region has 14 residues. The V and J ends lost 6 bases and 5 bases, in that order; junction bases with no gene match: 12. CDR1 and CDR2 (germline): DFQATT, SNEGSKA (reference sequence). The CDR3 sequence is CSAVGLGGWETQYF. For the CDR3, the DNA is TGCAGTGCAGTCGGACTAGGAGGTTGGGAGACCCAGTACTTC.

The J gene is TRBJ2-7, the V gene TRBV10-3; TRBD1 agrees at 8 bases. This CDR3 has 13 amino acids. CDR1 and CDR2 from the germline V gene are ENHRY and SYGVKD. Germline trimming cut 6 bases from V and 5 bases from J; bases unmatched to any gene: 6. The CDR3 DNA reads TGTGCCATCAGGAAGGACAGGGTGGACGAGCAGTACGTC. Protein: CAIRKDRVDEQYV.

This clonotype appeared a few times. V and J are TRBV4-3 and TRBJ2-1, with D hard to call. CDR3 length: 14 amino acids. Germline loops: CDR1 LGHNA, CDR2 YSLEER. Trimming took 1 base from V and 7 from J, leaving 11 bases between them. DNA of the CDR3: TGCGCCAGCAGCCAAGTACTAAGGGTGAATGAGCAGTTCTTC. The encoded protein is CASSQVLRVNEQFF.

The table lists this clonotype with a few counts. The rearrangement joins TRBV7-2 to TRBJ1-2, with D unclear. V was trimmed by 4 bases and J by 0 bases, leaving 6 bases between them. The CDR3 is 13 amino acids. The V gene's germline CDR1 is SGHTA and CDR2 FQGNSA. The CDR3 is CASSSPANYGYTF. CDR3 bases: TGTGCCAGCAGCTCCCCAGCTAACTATGGCTACACCTTC.

The chain is built from TRBV5-1 and TRBJ2-1, with D perhaps TRBD2 (7 bases). CDR3 length equals 15 residues. Deletions cut 7 bases from V and 9 bases from J, with 23 bases between. The germline gives CDR1 SGHRS, CDR2 YFSETQ. The CDR3 bases are TGCGCCAGCTGTTGGCGGGGGAATGGAGGGGGTGAGCAGTTCTTC. Encoded protein: CASCWRGNGGGEQFF.

The J gene is TRBJ1-5, the V gene TRBV5-5; D is unresolved. Trimming shortened V by 5 bases and J by 1 base, and 7 bases separated the two germline ends. The CDR3 sequence is 13 residues long. The germline V gene has CDR1 SGHKS and CDR2 YYEKEE (reference sequence). The CDR3 here is CASRPGSNQPQHF. In DNA, the CDR3 is TGTGCCAGCAGACCCGGGAGCAATCAGCCCCAGCATTTT.

This sequence joins TRBV20-1 and TRBJ2-6; 9 bases are a match to TRBD1. CDR1 DFQATT and CDR2 SNEGSKA come from the germline V gene (reference sequence). V lost 4 bases, J lost 4 bases, and 5 bases stayed unmatched. This CDR3 region has 15 residues. The CDR3: CSATQGASGANVLTF. The CDR3 DNA sequence: TGCAGTGCTACACAGGGGGCGTCCGGGGCCAACGTCCTGACTTTC.

There are a few counts of this clonotype. V usage is TRBV20-1 and J usage is TRBJ2-7; 9 nucleotides agree with TRBD2. CDR1 is DFQATT and CDR2 is SNEGSKA in the germline V gene (reference sequence). This CDR3 is built from 13 residues. V lost 5 bases to trimming and J lost 11 bases; unmatched junction nucleotides: 13. Here the CDR3 reads CSAPDPGTSFKYV. CDR3 bases: TGCAGTGCTCCCGACCCCGGGACTAGCTTCAAGTACGTC.

The chain uses TRBV5-1 and TRBJ2-1; possible D gene TRBD2, 6 bases. V was pared by 0 bases and J by 4 bases, with 14 bases between. Germline V lookup: CDR1 SGHRS, CDR2 YFSETQ. This CDR3 comprises 16 residues. The chain's CDR3 is CASSLGVSGEYNEQFF. For the CDR3, the DNA is TGCGCCAGCAGCTTGGGGGTATCGGGGGAATACAATGAGCAGTTCTTC.

This clonotype has a handful of counts. The chain employs TRBV25-1 and TRBJ2-3, with TRBD2 matching over 9 bases. Germline CDR1 MGHDK, CDR2 SYGVNS. The CDR3 covers 17 residues. J was trimmed by 2 bases and V by 1 base; bases with no gene match: 7. CDR3 loop: CASSEFKRGALTDTQYF. CDR3 in DNA: TGTGCCAGCAGTGAATTTAAGCGGGGGGCCCTCACAGATACGCAGTATTTT.

The chain uses TRBV4-1 and TRBJ1-4; unclear D gene. The CDR3 length is 11 residues. Germline assignment: CDR1 MGHRA and CDR2 YSYEKL. Trimming stripped 1 base from V and 7 bases from J, with 1 base between. The CDR3: CASSQAEKLFF. The CDR3 DNA is TGCGCCAGCAGCCAAGCTGAAAAACTGTTTTTT.